Detailed here is one T cell receptor (beta chain). Clones were read by immunoSEQ multiplex PCR, and TCRdb kept only the in-frame ones, dropping some. This sample yields fewer than 250,000 clones, of which around 84% are seen a single time; under 12% belongs to the top ten. The data belong to a study of blood T cell repertoires in COVID-19. Input material: peripheral blood. The sequence was obtained from a woman over 75 with COVID-19, enrolled during active disease.

The CDR3, as DNA: TGTGCCAGTGTCTATCCCGGGACTCGGGGCACAGATACGCAGTATTTT. Translated: CASVYPGTRGTDTQYF. The J gene is TRBJ2-3, the V gene TRBV19, with TRBD2 as a possible D gene (6 bases). From germline, CDR1 is LNHDA and CDR2 SQIVND (reference sequence). This CDR3 spans 16 amino acids. V was clipped by 8 bases and J by 1 base, with 19 bases between them.